Listed below are T cell receptor beta chains from one sample, sequenced in a study of control samples from healthy donors and cancer patients. The protocol was immunoSEQ multiplex PCR, while the TCRdb copy is restricted to in-frame clones and leaves out a portion. Of 150,000 to 200,000 clones in the sample, around nine tenths were seen once. Specimen: blood. These receptors originate from a man between 25 and 39 years old in good health. Each CDR3 is given with its conserved first and last residue. D genes are given only for firm matches. Clone size is shown for a subset of rows, as once, few, many or a class of expanded clone.

TRBJ2-7 once TRBD1 TRBV4-1 CASSQDSRQGAMEQYF TGCGCCAGCAGCCAAGATTCGAGACAGGGGGCTATGGAGCAGTACTTC
TRBJ1-2 - - TRBV29-1 CSVEGNPYGYTF TGCAGCGTTGAAGGCAACCCCTATGGCTACACCTTC
TRBJ1-1 few - TRBV7-9 CASSLFRTRGTEAFF TGTGCCAGCAGCTTATTTCGGACTCGGGGCACTGAAGCTTTCTTT
TRBJ2-1 once - TRBV6-5 CASALGPTKFF TGTGCCAGCGCCTTGGGCCCTACGAAGTTCTTC
TRBJ2-5 - TRBD2 TRBV2 CASSAGGWGETQYF TGTGCCAGCAGTGCGGGGGGATGGGGAGAGACCCAGTACTTC
TRBJ2-5 - - TRBV7-9 CASSSKDHGTQYF TGTGCCAGCAGCTCAAAGGACCACGGGACCCAGTACTTC
TRBJ2-2 - - TRBV7-6 CASSFLLSNTGELFF TGTGCCAGCAGCTTTCTTCTTTCGAACACCGGGGAGCTGTTTTTT
TRBJ1-5 few - TRBV19 CASSTGLNQPQHF TGTGCCAGTAGTACCGGGCTCAATCAGCCCCAGCATTTT
TRBJ1-2 - TRBD1 TRBV9 CASSPTTGGEGGYTF TGTGCCAGCAGTCCAACGACAGGGGGCGAGGGGGGCTACACCTTC
TRBJ2-5 - TRBD2 TRBV5-1 CASRPVGLAGGPETQYF TGCGCCAGCAGACCGGTAGGGCTAGCGGGGGGGCCAGAGACCCAGTACTTC
TRBJ2-7 - - TRBV3-1/TRBV3-2 CASSQATGASGSGLSYEQYF TGTGCCAGCAGCCAAGCGACAGGGGCAAGCGGGAGTGGCCTCTCCTACGAGCAGTACTTC
TRBJ1-2 few TRBD1 TRBV7-7 CASNRDRGNYGYTF TGTGCCAGCAACCGGGACAGGGGTAACTATGGCTACACCTTC
TRBJ1-1 - - TRBV11-2 CASSPVLLRNTEAFF TGTGCCAGCAGCCCAGTCTTGTTGAGGAACACTGAAGCTTTCTTT
TRBJ1-2 - TRBD1 TRBV29-1 CSVEGTGGYGYTF TGCAGCGTTGAAGGGACAGGGGGCTATGGCTACACCTTC
TRBJ2-2 - - TRBV5-4 CASSLAVSTGELFF TGTGCCAGCAGCTTGGCCGTCAGCACCGGGGAGCTGTTTTTT
TRBJ1-4 - - TRBV28 CASSWAGRDEKLFF TGTGCCAGCAGTTGGGCCGGGAGAGATGAAAAACTGTTTTTT
TRBJ1-2 - - TRBV4-2 CASSQDWEALSGYTF TGTGCCAGCAGCCAAGATTGGGAGGCATTGAGTGGCTACACCTTC
TRBJ1-5 few - TRBV6-4 CASSEGVNQPQHF TGTGCCAGCAGTGAAGGTGTGAATCAGCCCCAGCATTTT
TRBJ1-2 - TRBD1 TRBV5-1 CASSLVGTAIYGYTF TGCGCCAGCAGCTTGGTTGGGACAGCAATCTATGGCTACACCTTC
TRBJ2-1 few - TRBV9 CASSVLGGAGNEQFF TGTGCCAGCAGCGTATTAGGGGGGGCAGGTAATGAGCAGTTCTTC
TRBJ2-5 few - TRBV3-1/TRBV3-2 CASSHRGTETQYF TGTGCCAGCAGCCATCGGGGGACGGAGACCCAGTACTTC
TRBJ1-2 - - TRBV14 CASSQGTTYGYTF TGTGCCAGCAGCCAGGGAACCACCTATGGCTACACCTTC
TRBJ2-5 - - TRBV27 CASSGERRGTQYF TGTGCCAGCAGTGGGGAAAGGCGGGGGACCCAGTACTTC
TRBJ1-3 - TRBD1 TRBV7-6 CASSLGGQSGNTIYF TGTGCCAGCAGCTTGGGGGGACAGTCTGGAAACACCATATATTTT
TRBJ2-7 - - TRBV15 CATSRTVASYEQYF TGTGCCACCAGCAGGACAGTGGCTTCCTACGAGCAGTACTTC
TRBJ2-5 - TRBD2 TRBV19 CASSTGLAGEETQYF TGTGCCAGTAGCACGGGACTAGCGGGAGAAGAGACCCAGTACTTC
TRBJ2-1 - - TRBV19 CASSVTGHSYNEQFF TGTGCCAGTAGCGTAACAGGTCACTCCTACAATGAGCAGTTCTTC
TRBJ2-2 - TRBD2 TRBV25-1 CASVSGTSGDTGELFF TGTGCCAGCGTCTCCGGGACTAGCGGGGACACCGGGGAGCTGTTTTTT
TRBJ1-1 - - TRBV7-2 CASNFFSGTNTEAFF TGTGCCAGCAACTTCTTCTCAGGGACCAACACTGAAGCTTTCTTT
TRBJ2-7 - - TRBV5-5 CASSLQGGGYEQYF TGTGCCAGCAGCTTGCAGGGTGGGGGCTACGAGCAGTACTTC
TRBJ1-2 - TRBD1 TRBV10-2 CATQQGASEMDGYTF TGCGCCACTCAACAGGGGGCGTCAGAGATGGATGGCTACACCTTC
TRBJ2-5 - TRBD1 TRBV18 CASSTSPGQGQETQYF TGTGCCAGCTCAACCAGCCCGGGACAGGGCCAAGAGACCCAGTACTTC